This T cell receptor (beta chain) was captured in a study of post-analysis software for immune sequencing data. Study context: Progressive-relapsing, secondary progressive and relapsing-remitting multiple sclerosis were among the disease courses included.

Points from the study as a whole: Controls showed significantly higher normalized Chao1 diversity than did multiple sclerosis patients. Same-batch samples co-clustered strongly by F measure.

In the case of this clonotype: Its antigen remains unknown.

Unique molecular identifiers were present in the TCR beta cDNA libraries. The T cell input of about 0.9 to 10 million gave around 450,000 cDNA molecules. TCRdb processed the PCR reads anew with MiXCR; each CDR3 protein has one entry. The data show approximately 570,000 distinct CDR3 sequences, roughly 46% seen once. The clonotype was recovered from a girl aged 5-17 years with multiple sclerosis. The sequenced sample was blood.

CDR3 nucleotides: TGCGCCAGCAGCTTAGGGGGACCCTCCTACAATGAGCAGTTCTTC. Its translation is CASSLGGPSYNEQFF. The V call is TRBV5-1, the J call TRBJ2-1, with D possibly being TRBD1 (6 bases). CDR1 is SGHRS, CDR2 YFSETQ, per germline. The CDR3 contains 15 residues. With 2 bases removed from V and 0 bases from J, the gap between germline ends came to 9 bases. Together with reference TRBV5-1 and TRBJ2-1, the CDR3 gives the full variable domain: KAGVTQTPRYLIKTRGQQVTLSCSPISGHRSVSWYQQTPGQGLQFLFEYFSETQRNKGNFPGRFSGRQFSNSRSEMNVSTLELGDSALYLCASSLGGPSYNEQFFGPGTRLTVL.